The subject of this entry is one T cell receptor (beta chain). In the source study's methods: Estimated nucleated cell counts came from reference gene primer amplification. Method: immunoSEQ multiplex PCR; TCRdb's copy keeps in-frame clones and lacks some. D and trimming come from the DNA, and the V and J calls and clone size come from that table. The sample shows fewer than 400,000 clones, roughly 90% of them seen only once. Either two negative PCRs, clearance, or symptom resolution qualified Cohort 3 donors as recovered. This entry is derived from a study of blood T cell repertoires in COVID-19. Study-wide background: Some COVID-19 samples were acute and others convalescent; all came from the United States, Italy and Spain. T cells, B-cell-depleted T cells, or PBMCs supplied cDNA or gDNA.

Germline values: CDR1 SEHNR, CDR2 FQNEAQ (reference sequence). V dropped 4 bases and J dropped 0; count of bases not matched to a gene: 8. This CDR3 has 17 residues. The sample was PBMCs or T cells enriched from blood (not recorded which). V and J are TRBV7-9 and TRBJ2-1; 8 nucleotides line up with TRBD1. This receptor was taken from a young woman who had recovered from COVID-19. CDR3 region: CASSSRPGQASYNEQFF. The CDR3 bases are TGTGCCAGCAGCTCTCGTCCGGGACAGGCCTCCTACAATGAGCAGTTCTTC.